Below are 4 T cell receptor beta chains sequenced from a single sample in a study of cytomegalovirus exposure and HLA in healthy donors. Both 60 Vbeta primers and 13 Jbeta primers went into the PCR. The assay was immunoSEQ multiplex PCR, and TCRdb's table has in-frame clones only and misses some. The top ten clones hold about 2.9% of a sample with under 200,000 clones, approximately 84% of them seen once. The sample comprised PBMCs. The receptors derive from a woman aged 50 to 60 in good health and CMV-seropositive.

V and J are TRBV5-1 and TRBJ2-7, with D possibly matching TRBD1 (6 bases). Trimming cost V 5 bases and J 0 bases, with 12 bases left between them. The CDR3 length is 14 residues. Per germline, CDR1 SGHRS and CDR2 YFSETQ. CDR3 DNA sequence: TGCGCCAGCAGTCAGGACAGCCTCTCCTACGAGCAGTACTTC. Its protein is CASSQDSLSYEQYF.

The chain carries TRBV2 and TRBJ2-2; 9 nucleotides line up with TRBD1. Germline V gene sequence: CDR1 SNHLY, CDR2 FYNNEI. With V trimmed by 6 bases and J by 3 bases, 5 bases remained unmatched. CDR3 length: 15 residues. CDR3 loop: CASSSRTGDTGELFF. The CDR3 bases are TGTGCCAGCAGCTCACGGACAGGGGACACCGGGGAGCTGTTTTTT.

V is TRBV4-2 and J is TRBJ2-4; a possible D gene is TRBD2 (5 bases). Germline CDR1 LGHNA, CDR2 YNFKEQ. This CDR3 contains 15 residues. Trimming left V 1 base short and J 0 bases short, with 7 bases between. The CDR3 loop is CASSQGSGAKNIQYF. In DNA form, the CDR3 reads TGTGCCAGCAGCCAAGGCAGCGGAGCCAAAAACATTCAGTACTTC.

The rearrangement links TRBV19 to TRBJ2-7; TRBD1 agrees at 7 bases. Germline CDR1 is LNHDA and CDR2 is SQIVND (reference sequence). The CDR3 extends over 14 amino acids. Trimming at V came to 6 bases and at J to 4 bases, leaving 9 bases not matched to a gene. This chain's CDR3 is CASRSNRGRYEQYF. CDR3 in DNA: TGTGCCAGTAGGTCAAACAGGGGCCGTTACGAGCAGTACTTC.